One sample yielded the 11 T cell receptor beta chains listed below, sequenced in a study of pediatric ulcerative colitis. This table comes from immunoSEQ multiplex PCR, and its TCRdb copy is limited to in-frame clones, with some not included. Of about 36,000 clones listed, more than 70% were seen once; the top ten hold about 0.7%. Rectal tissue came from one to two pinch biopsies taken at colonoscopy. Sequences were obtained from gut tissue. These receptors came from a boy aged 10-17 years with moderate ulcerative colitis.

This rearrangement joins TRBV2 to TRBJ2-1, with 8 bases matching TRBD2. From germline, CDR1 is SNHLY and CDR2 FYNNEI. The CDR3 consists of 13 residues. Trimming cost V 5 bases and J 8 bases; bases outside gene matches: 5. The chain's CDR3 is CASSMGLVHEQFF. The CDR3 DNA reads as TGTGCCAGCAGTATGGGACTAGTTCATGAGCAGTTCTTC.

The V gene is TRBV6-1, the J gene TRBJ2-7; TRBD1 agrees at 7 bases. The germline CDR1 and CDR2 sequences are MNHNS and SASEGT. The junction had 8 bases not matched to a gene; V was cut back by 4 bases and J by 5 bases. The CDR3 extends over 14 amino acids. The CDR3 DNA follows: TGTGCCAGCAGTGGAGGTAACAGGGGCCACGAGCAGTACTTC. Translated, it gives CASSGGNRGHEQYF.

Only a few counts were recorded for this clone. This sequence joins TRBV2 and TRBJ1-6; 7 bases are a match to TRBD1. The germline CDR1 and CDR2 sequences are SNHLY and FYNNEI. After removal of 4 bases from V and 7 bases from J, the junction contained 7 bases not matched to a gene. The CDR3 is 15 amino acids. The DNA of the CDR3 is TGTGCCAGCAGTGCTCCGGGACAGAGCAATTCACCCCTCCACTTT. Its translation is CASSAPGQSNSPLHF. Full variable domain (outside the CDR3, taken from reference TRBV2 and TRBJ1-6): EPEVTQTPSHQVTQMGQEVILRCVPISNHLYFYWYRQILGQKVEFLVSFYNNEISEKSEIFDDQFSVERPDGSNFTLKIRSTKLEDSAMYFCASSAPGQSNSPLHFGNGTRLTVT.

The CDR3 protein is CASSLGPGTESKNIQYF. The CDR3 DNA reads as TGCGCCAGCAGCTTGGGACCCGGGACAGAGAGTAAAAACATTCAGTACTTC. The chain couples TRBV5-1 to TRBJ2-4, with TRBD1 identical over 7 bases. Trimming removed 0 bases from V and 4 bases from J; junction bases left unmatched: 10. CDR3 size: 17 residues. CDR1 SGHRS and CDR2 YFSETQ come from the germline V gene.

In its sample, this clone was seen a few times. The rearrangement uses TRBV6-4 and TRBJ2-3; the D call may be TRBD1 or TRBD2 (5 bases each). The CDR3 loop spans 13 amino acids. Trimming stripped 6 bases from V and 0 bases from J, with 7 bases between. Germline lookup yields CDR1 MRHNA and CDR2 SNTAGT. CDR3 sequence reads: CASSRDSTDTQYF. The CDR3 DNA follows: TGTGCCAGCAGCCGGGACAGCACAGATACGCAGTATTTT.

The rearrangement links TRBV2 to TRBJ2-2; 9 bases fit TRBD1. The J segment lost 2 bases and the V segment lost 8 bases, leaving 9 bases of the junction unmatched. The CDR3 is made up of 16 amino acids. The germline V gene has CDR1 SNHLY and CDR2 FYNNEI. The CDR3 region is CASSRRGQGNTGELFF. The CDR3 DNA follows: TGTGCCAGCTCCCGAAGGGGACAGGGTAACACCGGGGAGCTGTTTTTT.

This chain uses TRBV14 with TRBJ2-3, with 9 bases aligning to TRBD2. This CDR3 region has 15 residues. Germline loops: CDR1 SGHDN, CDR2 FVKESK. V lost 2 bases and J lost 4; bases outside the gene matches: 4. CDR3 nucleotides: TGTGCCAGCAGCCAATGGCGGGGGGGCCCAGATACGCAGTATTTT. It translates to CASSQWRGGPDTQYF.

The chain uses TRBV6-6 and TRBJ1-1; D may be TRBD1 (5 bases). Per the germline V gene, CDR1 is MNHNY and CDR2 is SVGAGI (reference sequence). The CDR3 runs to 14 residues. V was pared by 6 bases and J by 1 base, with 12 bases between. The CDR3 protein is CASSLGEGNTEAFF. CDR3 bases: TGTGCCAGCAGCTTAGGGGAGGGGAACACTGAAGCTTTCTTT.

The chain carries TRBV5-8 and TRBJ2-7, with D perhaps being TRBD1 or TRBD2 (5 bases each). Germline V gives CDR1 SGHTS, CDR2 YDEGEE. The V end lost 2 bases, the J end lost 3 bases, and 9 bases lay between the germline ends. The CDR3 has 13 residues. The DNA of the CDR3 is TGTGCCAGCAGCTTAGGGACCCTCTACGAGCAGTACTTC. Its protein is CASSLGTLYEQYF. The whole variable domain, filled in from reference TRBV5-8 and TRBJ2-7, reads EAGVTQSPTHLIKTRGQQATLRCSPISGHTSVYWYQQALGLGLQFLLWYDEGEERNRGNFPPRFSGRQFPNYSSELNVNALELEDSALYLCASSLGTLYEQYFGPGTRLTVT.

V is TRBV9 and J is TRBJ2-5; 14 nucleotides match TRBD2. V lost 3 bases and J lost 5; bases outside the gene matches: 9. There are 17 residues in the CDR3. The germline V gene has CDR1 SGDLS and CDR2 YYNGEE. The CDR3 nucleotides read TGTGCCAGCAGCGCGGGACTAGCGGGGGCCGTGGGGGAGACCCAGTACTTC. Protein product: CASSAGLAGAVGETQYF.

This rearrangement joins TRBV19 to TRBJ2-7; the D is unclear. Germline lookup yields CDR1 LNHDA and CDR2 SQIVND (reference sequence). Trimming removed 2 bases from V and 7 bases from J, with 12 bases in between. CDR3 length: 13 amino acids. The CDR3: CASSISGSREQYF. CDR3 DNA: TGTGCCAGTAGTATATCGGGCAGTAGGGAGCAGTACTTC. Full variable domain (rest looked up from reference TRBV19 and TRBJ2-7): DGGITQSPKYLFRKEGQNVTLSCEQNLNHDAMYWYRQDPGQGLRLIYYSQIVNDFQKGDIAEGYSVSREKKESFPLTVTSAQKNPTAFYLCASSISGSREQYFGPGTRLTVT.